A single sample gave rise to the 10 T cell receptor beta chains below, sequenced in a study of CD8 T cells in Susac syndrome. The authors reverse transcribed roughly 0.5 to 1 ug RNA with random hexamers. TCRdb ran MiXCR on the immunoSEQ multiplex PCR reads and lists one entry per CDR3 protein. The table has about 280,000 distinct CDR3 sequences, about 85% seen once; the top ten hold around 0.12%. Source material: CD8+ T cells from PBMCs. The receptors come from a human donor with multiple sclerosis.

The genes are TRBV20-1 and TRBJ1-2; 12 bases line up with TRBD1. The CDR3 is made up of 15 amino acids. V lost 6 bases to trimming and J lost 7 bases; unmatched junction nucleotides: 12. Germline assignment: CDR1 DFQATT and CDR2 SNEGSKA (reference sequence). This CDR3 is CSALSRDRGLGGYTF. In nucleotides, the CDR3 is TGCAGTGCCCTATCCCGGGACAGGGGGCTCGGTGGCTACACCTTC.

The chain carries TRBV18 and TRBJ1-5, with 8 bases matching TRBD1. Germline assignment: CDR1 KGHSH and CDR2 LQKENI. V gave up 3 bases and J gave up 2 bases; unmatched junction bases: 3. The length of the CDR3 is 15 residues. The CDR3 region is CASSPVTGGNQPQHF. The CDR3 DNA reads as TGTGCCAGCTCACCCGTGACAGGGGGCAATCAGCCCCAGCATTTT.

In this sample, this clonotype turned up a few times. The CDR3 sequence: CASSGGSSYEQYF. The CDR3 bases are TGTGCCAGCAGCGGCGGGAGCTCCTACGAGCAGTACTTC. J is TRBJ2-7 and V is TRBV9, with 7 bases matching TRBD2. Germline CDR1 is SGDLS and CDR2 is YYNGEE. Trimming took 3 bases from V and 0 from J; bases not matched to a gene: 0. CDR3 length: 13 residues. Filled out from reference TRBV9 and TRBJ2-7, the complete variable domain reads DSGVTQTPKHLITATGQRVTLRCSPRSGDLSVYWYQQSLDQGLQFLIQYYNGEERAKGNILERFSAQQFPDLHSELNLSSLELGDSALYFCASSGGSSYEQYFGPGTRLTVT.

This clonotype was detected once. V usage is TRBV27 and J usage is TRBJ2-4; D is undetermined. CDR1 and CDR2 from the germline V gene are MNHEY and SMNVEV (reference sequence). The CDR3 length is 14 residues. Trimming removed 2 bases from V and 0 bases from J, with 5 bases in between. As DNA, the CDR3 is TGTGCCAGCAGTTTAGTGGGAGCCAAAAACATTCAGTACTTC. It is translated as CASSLVGAKNIQYF.

This chain links TRBV27 with TRBJ1-1; tentative D call: TRBD1 (5 bases). V was clipped by 3 bases and J by 3 bases, with 8 bases between them. The CDR3 extends over 13 amino acids. Germline V gives CDR1 MNHEY, CDR2 SMNVEV (reference sequence). The CDR3 is CASSLDTYTEAFF. The CDR3 DNA is TGTGCCAGCAGTTTGGACACCTACACTGAAGCTTTCTTT.

This clonotype was seen just once. The chain uses TRBV11-2 and TRBJ1-2; no firm D call. In germline, CDR1 is SGHAT, CDR2 FQNNGV. The CDR3 totals 14 residues. Trimming took off 3 bases at V and 3 bases at J, with 11 bases between the two ends. The CDR3 spells CASSLRGLDYGYTF. The DNA for the CDR3 is TGTGCCAGCAGCTTGCGGGGTTTGGACTATGGCTACACCTTC.

The chain uses TRBV10-2 and TRBJ2-5; TRBD1 aligns across 11 bases. Trimming took 8 bases from V and 12 from J; bases not matched to a gene: 11. This CDR3 spans 13 amino acids. Germline V gene sequence: CDR1 WSHSY, CDR2 SAAADI. In DNA form, the CDR3 reads TGCGCCAGCGGGGGACAGGGGGGAGGGCGTGAGTACTTC. This gives the protein CASGGQGGGREYF.

In this sample, this clonotype turned up once. V and J are TRBV6-6 and TRBJ1-5; D call uncertain. Looked up from germline, CDR1 is MNHNY and CDR2 is SVGAGI (reference sequence). This CDR3 contains 13 residues. The V end lost 5 bases, the J end lost 9 bases, and 14 bases lay between the germline ends. Written as DNA, the CDR3 is TGTGCCAGCAGTGCGCTTTTGGATGGGCCCCAGCATTTT. Its translation: CASSALLDGPQHF.

The rearrangement joins TRBV21-1 to TRBJ2-7. TRBV21-1 is described as a pseudogene. The CDR3 consists of 10 residues. The CDR3 bases are TGTGCCACCCTTTCCCACGAGCAGTACTTC. It yields the protein CATLSHEQYF.

This chain uses TRBV6-5 with TRBJ2-5; no definite D call. Looked up from germline, CDR1 is MNHEY and CDR2 is SVGAGI. The CDR3 covers 15 residues. Trimming took off 3 bases at V and 5 bases at J, with 16 bases between the two ends. In DNA, the CDR3 is TGTGCCAGCAGTTATGAGCAGCTACCTCAGGAGACCCAGTACTTC. Protein product: CASSYEQLPQETQYF.